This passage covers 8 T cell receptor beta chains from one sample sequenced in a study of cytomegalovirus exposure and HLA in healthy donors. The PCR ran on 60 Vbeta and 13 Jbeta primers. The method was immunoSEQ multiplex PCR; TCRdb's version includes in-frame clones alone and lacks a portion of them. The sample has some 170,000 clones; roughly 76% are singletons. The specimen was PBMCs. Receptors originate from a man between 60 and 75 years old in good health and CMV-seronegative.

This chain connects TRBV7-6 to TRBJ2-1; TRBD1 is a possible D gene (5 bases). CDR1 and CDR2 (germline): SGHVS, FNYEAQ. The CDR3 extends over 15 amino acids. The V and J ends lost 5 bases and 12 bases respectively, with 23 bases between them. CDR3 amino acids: CASSLPGRAIQGQFF. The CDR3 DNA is TGTGCCAGCAGCCTGCCCGGCAGGGCCATCCAAGGGCAGTTCTTC.

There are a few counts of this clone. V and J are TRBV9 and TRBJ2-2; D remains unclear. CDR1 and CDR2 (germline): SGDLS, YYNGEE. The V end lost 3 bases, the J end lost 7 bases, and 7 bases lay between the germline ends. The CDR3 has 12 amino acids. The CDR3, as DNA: TGTGCCAGCAGCGCCCCCAGCGGGGAGCTGTTTTTT. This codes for CASSAPSGELFF.

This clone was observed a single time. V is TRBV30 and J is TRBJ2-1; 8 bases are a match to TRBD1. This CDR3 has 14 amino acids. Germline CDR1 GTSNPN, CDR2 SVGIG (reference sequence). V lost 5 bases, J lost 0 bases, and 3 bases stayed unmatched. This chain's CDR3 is CAWEGQGSYNEQFF. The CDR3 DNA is TGTGCCTGGGAAGGACAGGGCTCCTACAATGAGCAGTTCTTC. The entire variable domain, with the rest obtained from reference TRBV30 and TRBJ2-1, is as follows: SQTIHQWPATLVQPVGSPLSLECTVEGTSNPNLYWYRQAAGRGLQLLFYSVGIGQISSEVPQNLSASRPQDRQFILSSKKLLLSDSGFYLCAWEGQGSYNEQFFGPGTRLTVL.

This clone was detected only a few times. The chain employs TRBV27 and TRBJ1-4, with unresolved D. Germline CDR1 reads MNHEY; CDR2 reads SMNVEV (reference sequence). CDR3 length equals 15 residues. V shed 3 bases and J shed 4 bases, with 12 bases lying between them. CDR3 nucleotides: TGTGCCAGCAGTTTTGGTGGCAGACATAATGAAAAACTGTTTTTT. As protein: CASSFGGRHNEKLFF.

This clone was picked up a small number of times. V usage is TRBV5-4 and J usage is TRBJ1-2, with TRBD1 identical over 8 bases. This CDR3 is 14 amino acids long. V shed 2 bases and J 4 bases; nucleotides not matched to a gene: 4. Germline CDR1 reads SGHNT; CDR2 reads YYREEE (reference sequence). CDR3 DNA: TGTGCCAGCAGCTTAAAGGGACAGGTCTATGGCTACACCTTC. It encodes CASSLKGQVYGYTF.

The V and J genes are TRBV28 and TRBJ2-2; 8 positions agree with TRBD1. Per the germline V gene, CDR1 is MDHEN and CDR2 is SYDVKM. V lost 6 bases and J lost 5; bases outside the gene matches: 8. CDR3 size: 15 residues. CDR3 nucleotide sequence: TGTGCCAGCAGCAACCCAGGGGGCGCGACCGGGGAGCTGTTTTTT. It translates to CASSNPGGATGELFF.

The CDR3: CASSFLEAGQPDFYNSPLHF. CDR3 sequence (DNA): TGTGCCAGCAGTTTTTTAGAGGCCGGTCAGCCCGACTTCTATAATTCACCCCTCCACTTT. V usage is TRBV27 and J usage is TRBJ1-6; D unresolved. V was shortened by 3 bases and J by 3 bases, with 24 bases between the two germline ends. The CDR3 runs 20 residues. Germline CDR1 MNHEY, CDR2 SMNVEV (reference sequence).

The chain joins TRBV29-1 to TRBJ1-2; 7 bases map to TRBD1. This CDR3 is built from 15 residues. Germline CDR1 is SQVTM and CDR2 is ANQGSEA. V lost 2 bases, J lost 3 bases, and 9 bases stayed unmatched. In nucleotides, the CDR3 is TGCAGCGTTGAAACCGGACAGGTCAGAGACTATGGCTACACCTTC. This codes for CSVETGQVRDYGYTF.